This TCR beta chain was captured by sequencing in a study of cytomegalovirus exposure and HLA in healthy donors. Study-level findings and limits: TCR beta sequences reportedly predicted most subjects' HLA-A and HLA-B alleles accurately. About 87% or about 30% of the time was how often most TCR beta V segments were productive, according to an earlier analysis. It was shown in a later analysis that HLA-associated TCR beta chains were more clonally expanded than other, equally common chains.

Germline V gene data show CDR1 as SNHLY and CDR2 as FYNNEI. This CDR3 has 15 residues. Trimming cost V 6 bases and J 2 bases, with 15 bases left between them. Points on this clone: The antigen remains undetermined.

It was with 60 Vbeta and 13 Jbeta primers that the PCR ran. Assay used: immunoSEQ multiplex PCR; TCRdb lists only in-frame clones, some missing. Among some 170,000 clones listed, 75% were seen once. The sample comprised PBMCs. The chain has TRBV2 and TRBJ2-3; D may be TRBD2 (5 bases). The clonotype comes from a woman in her 50s in good health and CMV-seropositive. Here the CDR3 DNA reads TGTGCCAGCAGGCTACGGGGTCTGAACACAGATACGCAGTATTTT. Translated: CASRLRGLNTDTQYF.